Following are 10 T cell receptor beta chains from one sample sequenced in a study of CD8+ T cells in alopecia areata. Treatment indicated: oral pan-JAK inhibitor, 5-10 mg twice daily. Extracted RNA was reverse transcribed into cDNA, the sequencing template. The repertoire was sequenced with immunoSEQ multiplex PCR; TCRdb's copy has only in-frame clones and lacks some. The table has fewer than 110,000 clones, about 60% seen once. The sequences come from CD8+ T cells sorted from blood, collected at approximately week 60, from a patient treated with tofacitinib. These receptors were obtained from a human donor with alopecia areata.

This rearrangement joins TRBV13 to TRBJ2-7, with 8 bases identical to TRBD2. The CDR3 totals 16 residues. With 5 bases clipped from V and 3 bases from J, the junction kept 12 bases outside the gene matches. Germline V lookup: CDR1 PRHDT, CDR2 FYEKMQ (reference sequence). The CDR3 DNA sequence: TGTGCCAGCAGCCCAAATTCCGGGACTAGTCACTACGAGCAGTACTTC. Its translation: CASSPNSGTSHYEQYF.

The chain joins TRBV2 to TRBJ2-1; 8 nucleotides match TRBD1. There are 16 residues in the CDR3. Germline-derived CDR1 and CDR2 are SNHLY and FYNNEI. The ends lost 7 bases at V and 2 bases at J; junction bases unmatched: 10. In DNA, the CDR3 is TGTGCCAGCACCGAAGGACAGGGAAGGACCTACAATGAGCAGTTCTTC. Amino acids: CASTEGQGRTYNEQFF.

This clone was seen a handful of times. CDR3 in amino acids: CASRPTGARTDTQYF. As DNA, the CDR3 is TGCGCCAGCAGACCGACAGGTGCGAGGACAGATACGCAGTATTTT. The V call is TRBV5-1, the J call TRBJ2-3; D might be TRBD1 (6 bases). Trimming pared 5 bases from V and 3 bases from J, leaving 16 bases between. Germline V gene sequence: CDR1 SGHRS, CDR2 YFSETQ. The CDR3 runs 15 residues.

The gene calls are TRBV6-1 and TRBJ1-5, with D uncertain. Germline V gene data show CDR1 as MNHNS and CDR2 as SASEGT. Trimming stripped 3 bases from V and 0 bases from J, with 12 bases between. The CDR3 sequence is 16 residues long. CDR3 sequence: CASSDRGEYSNQPQHF. Here the CDR3 DNA reads TGTGCCAGCAGTGATCGCGGGGAGTATAGCAATCAGCCCCAGCATTTT.

In its sample, this clone was seen a few times. This chain uses TRBV9 with TRBJ1-1, with TRBD1 matching 10 bases. The CDR3 is made up of 14 amino acids. V trimming: 3 bases; J trimming: 10 bases; junction bases outside the gene matches: 9. In germline, CDR1 is SGDLS, CDR2 YYNGEE. CDR3 region: CASSAPGQGFGAFF. DNA for the CDR3: TGTGCCAGCAGCGCACCGGGACAGGGGTTTGGAGCTTTCTTT.

This clone was detected only a few times. This chain joins TRBV29-1 and TRBJ2-3; either TRBD1 or TRBD2 may supply D (5 bases each). The CDR3 extends over 14 amino acids. V lost 6 bases and J lost 4, with 17 bases in between. Germline-derived CDR1 and CDR2 are SQVTM and ANQGSEA. CDR3 in DNA: TGCAGCGTCGCAGGGTCGATGGGAGCAGATACGCAGTATTTT. Its translation: CSVAGSMGADTQYF.

The rearrangement links TRBV29-1 to TRBJ2-7; TRBD2 matches at 10 bases. Trimming cost V 4 bases and J 3 bases; bases outside gene matches: 9. Per germline, CDR1 SQVTM and CDR2 ANQGSEA. CDR3 length equals 15 residues. CDR3 in DNA: TGCAGCGTTGGCCCCCGGACTAGCGGCGACTACGAGCAGTACTTC. This gives the protein CSVGPRTSGDYEQYF.

The CDR3 sequence: CAWSGMGTGGSYEQYF. CDR3 DNA: TGTGCCTGGAGTGGTATGGGAACAGGGGGCTCCTACGAGCAGTACTTC. This chain connects TRBV30 to TRBJ2-7; 8 positions match TRBD1. The V and J ends lost 1 base and 0 bases, in that order; junction bases with no gene match: 8. The CDR3 consists of 16 residues. In germline, CDR1 is GTSNPN, CDR2 SVGIG (reference sequence).

The chain is built from TRBV9 and TRBJ2-7; D might be TRBD1 (6 bases). Germline CDR1 SGDLS, CDR2 YYNGEE. Trimming shortened V by 4 bases and J by 3 bases, and 26 bases separated the two germline ends. CDR3 length: 18 residues. CDR3 amino acids: CASSHPRGHRENLYEQYF. Here the CDR3 DNA reads TGTGCCAGCAGCCACCCCCGGGGACATAGGGAGAACCTCTACGAGCAGTACTTC.

This clone was counted between two and nine times. The gene calls are TRBV13 and TRBJ1-6; the D gene is possibly TRBD1 (5 bases). The germline V gene has CDR1 PRHDT and CDR2 FYEKMQ (reference sequence). This CDR3 is 16 amino acids long. Between the trimmed V and J ends, which lost 6 bases and 7 bases, there was a span of 19 bases. The CDR3 region is CASSPPSGRYNSPLHF. The CDR3, as DNA: TGTGCCAGCAGTCCCCCCTCGGGACGCTACAATTCACCCCTCCACTTT.